What follows are 17 T cell receptor beta chains derived from one specimen sequenced in a study of blood T cell repertoires in COVID-19. Some clones are missing from TCRdb's copy, which holds only in-frame ones; the method was immunoSEQ multiplex PCR. The data contain around 70,000 clones, less than 95% of them singletons. The material sequenced was peripheral blood. The receptors stem from a woman aged 55-70 years with active COVID-19.

This chain joins TRBV28 and TRBJ2-7, with TRBD2 identical over 9 bases. From germline, CDR1 is MDHEN and CDR2 SYDVKM. The V gene end was trimmed by 4 bases and the J gene end by 1 base; junction bases not matched to a gene: 11. This CDR3 has 17 amino acids. CDR3 in amino acids: CASSSLLGGGGSYEQYF. CDR3 sequence (DNA): TGTGCCAGCAGTTCCCTCTTGGGCGGGGGGGGATCCTACGAGCAGTACTTC.

This chain joins TRBV6-1 and TRBJ2-3; perhaps TRBD1 as D (5 bases). CDR3 length: 15 residues. Per germline, CDR1 MNHNS and CDR2 SASEGT. The V end was cut by 0 bases, the J end by 6 bases, with 13 bases between. In DNA form, the CDR3 reads TGTGCCAGCAGTGAAGCTTGGGGCCCAGGGGATACGCAGTATTTT. It is translated as CASSEAWGPGDTQYF.

The chain is built from TRBV5-1 and TRBJ1-1; D call uncertain. Per the germline V gene, CDR1 is SGHRS and CDR2 is YFSETQ. V was pared by 4 bases and J by 1 base, with 11 bases between. CDR3 length equals 14 residues. The CDR3 spells CASSPTAGNTEAFF. CDR3 bases: TGCGCCAGCAGCCCAACCGCAGGGAACACTGAAGCTTTCTTT.

This rearrangement joins TRBV3-1 (or the pseudogene TRBV3-2) to TRBJ2-2; TRBD2 matches at 10 bases. Germline V gives CDR1 LGHDT, CDR2 YNNKEL (reference sequence). The CDR3 is 16 amino acids. Trimming took 4 bases from V and 6 from J; bases not matched to a gene: 8. The CDR3, as DNA: TGTGCCAGCAGCCTCGGGGGAGCGGGAGGGCCCGGGGAGCTGTTTTTT. This gives the protein CASSLGGAGGPGELFF.

The CDR3 loop is CASSETKGGYTGELFF. As DNA, the CDR3 is TGTGCCAGCAGTGAGACCAAGGGAGGGTACACCGGGGAGCTGTTTTTT. The J gene is TRBJ2-2, the V gene TRBV6-1; 7 positions match TRBD2. Germline V CDR1 and CDR2: MNHNS, SASEGT. The J segment lost 3 bases and the V segment lost 3 bases, leaving 7 bases of the junction unmatched. The CDR3 length is 16 residues.

The chain has TRBV28 and TRBJ2-1, with D possibly TRBD2 on 6 matching bases. This CDR3 is 12 amino acids long. V gave up 5 bases and J gave up 9 bases, with 11 bases separating them. CDR1 is MDHEN, CDR2 SYDVKM, per germline. Written as DNA, the CDR3 is TGTGCCAGCAGTCCCCGGAGGGGTGAGCAGTTCTTC. Its protein is CASSPRRGEQFF.

V and J are TRBV5-6 and TRBJ1-2; 7 bases map to TRBD1. V trimming: 4 bases; J trimming: 4 bases; junction bases outside the gene matches: 19. Germline V CDR1 and CDR2: SGHDT, YYEEEE. This CDR3 is built from 18 residues. Here the CDR3 reads CASSQGGGQGGAVYGYTF. DNA of the CDR3: TGTGCCAGCAGCCAGGGGGGCGGACAAGGAGGGGCGGTCTATGGCTACACCTTC.

This clone was seen only a few times. This chain links TRBV7-8 with TRBJ1-5, with 7 bases matching TRBD1. CDR3 size: 14 residues. From germline, CDR1 is SGHVS and CDR2 FQNEAQ. With V trimmed by 3 bases and J by 6 bases, 5 bases remained unmatched. CDR3 region: CASSFIQGGQPQHF. The CDR3 region has the DNA TGTGCCAGCAGCTTTATCCAGGGGGGTCAGCCCCAGCATTTT.

The chain joins TRBV2 to TRBJ2-4, with 13 nucleotides matching TRBD2. Trimming cost V 5 bases and J 7 bases; bases outside gene matches: 2. Germline lookup yields CDR1 SNHLY and CDR2 FYNNEI. The CDR3 has 14 residues. The CDR3 DNA is TGTGCCAGCAGTACTAGCGGGAGGGGGAACATTCAGTACTTC. Amino acid sequence: CASSTSGRGNIQYF. Variable domain in full (rest from reference TRBV2 and TRBJ2-4): EPEVTQTPSHQVTQMGQEVILRCVPISNHLYFYWYRQILGQKVEFLVSFYNNEISEKSEIFDDQFSVERPDGSNFTLKIRSTKLEDSAMYFCASSTSGRGNIQYFGAGTRLSVL.

In its sample, this clone was seen once. The J gene is TRBJ2-3, the V gene TRBV28; tentatively, D is TRBD1 (6 bases). This CDR3 region has 17 residues. The V end was cut by 6 bases, the J end by 5 bases, with 24 bases between. Germline V CDR1 and CDR2: MDHEN, SYDVKM. CDR3 bases: TGTGCCAGCAGCGCAATCAGGCTAGGCAGGGGACAAGATACGCAGTATTTT. This gives the protein CASSAIRLGRGQDTQYF.

The V gene is TRBV5-1, the J gene TRBJ2-5; 7 bases agree with TRBD1. The V segment lost 0 bases and the J segment 2 bases; nucleotides outside the gene matches: 4. The CDR3 extends over 15 amino acids. CDR1 is SGHRS, CDR2 YFSETQ, per germline. The CDR3, as DNA: TGCGCCAGCAGCTTGGGAGGGGGCCGGCAAGAGACCCAGTACTTC. Translating it yields CASSLGGGRQETQYF.

The V call is TRBV7-6, the J call TRBJ2-5; tentatively, D is TRBD2 (5 bases). V shed 2 bases and J shed 5 bases, with 15 bases lying between them. The CDR3 length is 15 residues. Germline V gives CDR1 SGHVS, CDR2 FNYEAQ. The CDR3: CASSLLLGSWETQYF. In DNA, the CDR3 is TGTGCCAGCAGCTTACTCTTAGGGAGTTGGGAGACCCAGTACTTC.

V and J are TRBV6-5 and TRBJ1-3; D remains unclear. Per the germline V gene, CDR1 is MNHEY and CDR2 is SVGAGI. The CDR3 is 12 amino acids. V was trimmed by 5 bases and J by 0 bases, leaving 2 bases between them. CDR3 coding DNA: TGTGCCAGCAGTCTCTCTGGAAACACCATATATTTT. Its protein product is CASSLSGNTIYF.

This chain uses TRBV7-9 with TRBJ2-1; tentative D call: TRBD2 (5 bases). Between the trimmed V and J ends, which lost 5 bases and 0 bases, there was a span of 11 bases. The V gene's germline CDR1 is SEHNR and CDR2 FQNEAQ (reference sequence). The CDR3 is 15 residues long. The chain's CDR3 is CASSPRGSSYNEQFF. The CDR3 DNA reads TGTGCCAGCAGCCCCCGCGGGTCCTCCTACAATGAGCAGTTCTTC.

The chain links TRBV7-9 to TRBJ2-2; D is possibly TRBD2 (6 bases). The CDR3 consists of 16 residues. V was trimmed by 3 bases and J by 1 base, leaving 12 bases between them. Germline-derived CDR1 and CDR2 are SEHNR and FQNEAQ (reference sequence). The CDR3 region is CASSFSGGLNTGELFF. CDR3 DNA: TGTGCCAGCAGCTTTTCAGGAGGGCTGAACACCGGGGAGCTGTTTTTT.

This clone has only one observation. The chain couples TRBV19 to TRBJ2-7, with 12 bases aligning to TRBD2. Germline V gives CDR1 LNHDA, CDR2 SQIVND (reference sequence). V dropped 6 bases and J dropped 5; count of bases not matched to a gene: 11. This CDR3 has 16 residues. CDR3 DNA sequence: TGTGCCAGTAGGGCTGAAACTAGCGGGAGGCTCCACGAGCAGTACTTC. This encodes CASRAETSGRLHEQYF.

This clone has just one count. The genes are TRBV15 and TRBJ2-5, with 10 bases matching TRBD1. V dropped 4 bases and J dropped 5; count of bases not matched to a gene: 10. The germline gives CDR1 LNHNV, CDR2 YYDKDF (reference sequence). The length of the CDR3 is 16 residues. The CDR3 is CATSIPGQGIGETQYF. The CDR3 coding sequence is TGTGCCACCAGCATACCGGGACAGGGGATAGGGGAGACCCAGTACTTC.